The 28 T cell receptor beta chains reported below all come from one sample, sequenced in a study of control samples from healthy donors and cancer patients. Measured with immunoSEQ multiplex PCR; TCRdb has only the in-frame clones, and not every one. The profile shows roughly 100,000 clones, about 83% of them singletons. Source material: blood. Receptor source: a woman between 45 and 65 years old in good health.

The chain joins TRBV27 to TRBJ1-2, with D unresolved. This CDR3 region has 15 residues. The germline V and J ends were trimmed by 3 bases and 8 bases, with 19 bases remaining between them. Germline V gene sequence: CDR1 MNHEY, CDR2 SMNVEV (reference sequence). CDR3 DNA sequence: TGTGCCAGCAGTTTCCCCGGAGCAGGCCCCGGAGGCTACACCTTC. Amino acids: CASSFPGAGPGGYTF.

The chain couples TRBV4-3 to TRBJ1-4; tentatively, D is TRBD1 (6 bases). Germline values: CDR1 LGHNA, CDR2 YSLEER. The CDR3 runs to 17 residues. Trimming took 1 base from V and 8 from J, leaving 20 bases between them. CDR3 amino acids: CASSQGLNRDALEKLFF. The CDR3, as DNA: TGCGCCAGCAGCCAAGGTTTAAACAGGGACGCCTTAGAAAAACTGTTTTTT.

The chain has TRBV19 and TRBJ2-2; no clear D gene. The CDR3 loop spans 14 amino acids. V dropped 7 bases and J dropped 4 bases, with 13 bases sitting between them. CDR1 and CDR2 from the germline V gene are LNHDA and SQIVND (reference sequence). The CDR3 DNA sequence: TGTGCCAGTAACAAAAGGGCCTCCACCGGGGAGCTGTTTTTT. It codes for CASNKRASTGELFF.

The chain uses TRBV11-1 and TRBJ1-1; 9 bases are shared with TRBD1. From germline, CDR1 is SGHAT and CDR2 FQDESV (reference sequence). Trimming took 4 bases from V and 5 from J; bases not matched to a gene: 5. The CDR3 extends over 14 amino acids. The CDR3 DNA reads TGTGCCAGCAGCTCCCGGACAGGGGATACTGAAGCTTTCTTT. Translated: CASSSRTGDTEAFF. The variable domain in full, with the rest retrieved from reference TRBV11-1 and TRBJ1-1, is EAEVAQSPRYKITEKSQAVAFWCDPISGHATLYWYRQILGQGPELLVQFQDESVVDDSQLPKDRFSAERLKGVDSTLKIQPAELGDSAMYLCASSSRTGDTEAFFGQGTRLTVV.

The chain recombines TRBV2 with TRBJ2-1; 9 bases fit TRBD2. Germline V gives CDR1 SNHLY, CDR2 FYNNEI. The CDR3 contains 15 residues. Germline trimming cut 5 bases from V and 2 bases from J; bases unmatched to any gene: 4. CDR3 bases: TGTGCCAGCAGTATGCGGGGGGGCCCCTACAATGAGCAGTTCTTC. This codes for CASSMRGGPYNEQFF.

This clone showed up just a few times. V gene TRBV4-1 combines with J gene TRBJ1-4, with 7 bases fitting TRBD1. V shed 4 bases and J 0 bases; nucleotides not matched to a gene: 8. The CDR3 is 17 amino acids. Germline lookup yields CDR1 MGHRA and CDR2 YSYEKL. CDR3 in DNA: TGCGCCAGCAGCCCGTCACAGGGGTCGACAACTAATGAAAAACTGTTTTTT. This translates into CASSPSQGSTTNEKLFF.

This clone was found once. This chain links TRBV29-1 with TRBJ2-2, with 10 bases that match TRBD2. This CDR3 is built from 14 residues. J lost 1 base, V lost 6 bases, and 2 bases had no gene match. Germline V gene sequence: CDR1 SQVTM, CDR2 ANQGSEA. The CDR3 sequence: CSVIAGGNTGELFF. The CDR3 region has the DNA TGCAGCGTCATAGCGGGGGGGAACACCGGGGAGCTGTTTTTT.

This clone was seen a few times. Given a much more abundant clone one base away, this may be a read error. Other nucleotide sequences in the sample specify the same CDR3. The chain employs TRBV7-9 and TRBJ2-7; D ambiguous. This CDR3 comprises 12 residues. Trimming took 4 bases from V and 4 from J, leaving 8 bases between them. Germline V lookup: CDR1 SEHNR, CDR2 FQNEAQ (reference sequence). CDR3 sequence (DNA): TGTGCCAGCAGCTCAGGAGTGTACGAGCAGTACTTC. Its protein product is CASSSGVYEQYF.

This clone was observed once. The V call is TRBV6-5, the J call TRBJ2-2, with TRBD2 identical over 8 bases. This CDR3 comprises 14 residues. Germline CDR1 is MNHEY and CDR2 is SVGAGI. With V trimmed by 7 bases and J by 4 bases, 5 bases remained unmatched. The CDR3 reads CASMGAGGTGELFF. The CDR3 nucleotides are TGTGCCAGCATGGGGGCGGGAGGCACCGGGGAGCTGTTTTTT.

In this sample, this clone turned up a few times. This rearrangement joins TRBV5-5 to TRBJ2-1; a possible D gene is TRBD2 (6 bases). The germline gives CDR1 SGHKS, CDR2 YYEKEE (reference sequence). Trimming left V 2 bases short and J 6 bases short, with 12 bases between. The CDR3 has 14 residues. CDR3 coding DNA: TGTGCCAGCAGCTTTTGGGCGGGACTCAATGAGCAGTTCTTC. Protein sequence: CASSFWAGLNEQFF.

This clone came up once. The chain carries TRBV10-3 and TRBJ1-1; D possibly corresponds to TRBD1 (6 bases). The CDR3 has 14 residues. The V and J ends lost 0 bases and 7 bases respectively, with 12 bases between them. Germline CDR1 is ENHRY and CDR2 is SYGVKD. The CDR3 DNA follows: TGTGCCATCAGTGAGTCACAGGGAGGGCTTGAAGCTTTCTTT. This sequence encodes CAISESQGGLEAFF.

This chain uses TRBV5-1 with TRBJ2-6; 8 nucleotides agree with TRBD1. Germline CDR1 reads SGHRS; CDR2 reads YFSETQ. V lost 3 bases, J lost 0 bases, and 8 bases stayed unmatched. CDR3 length: 18 amino acids. This CDR3 reads CASSYSTGAISGANVLTF. The CDR3 DNA reads TGCGCCAGCAGCTATTCGACAGGGGCTATCTCTGGGGCCAACGTCCTGACTTTC.

The chain has TRBV6-5 and TRBJ1-2; maybe TRBD1 (6 bases). Trimming cost V 6 bases and J 6 bases, with 17 bases left between them. The germline gives CDR1 MNHEY, CDR2 SVGAGI. The CDR3 runs to 14 residues. The CDR3 nucleotides are TGTGCCAGCAGCAATAGGGCAGGGGTGGATGGCTACACCTTC. Encoded protein: CASSNRAGVDGYTF.

This clone was observed a handful of times. In DNA form, the CDR3 reads TGTGCCAGCAGCTTGGTGTCCGGGACAGCTAATGAAAAACTGTTTTTT. Its translation: CASSLVSGTANEKLFF. The gene calls are TRBV7-9 and TRBJ1-4; TRBD1 matches 7 bases. V shed 3 bases, J shed 3 bases, and the junction held 7 bases outside the gene matches. The germline V gene has CDR1 SEHNR and CDR2 FQNEAQ (reference sequence). The CDR3 length is 16 residues.

The CDR3 coding sequence is TGTGCCAGCAGCACGCCTCTAGCGGGGGGACTTAGTGAGCAGTTCTTC. It encodes CASSTPLAGGLSEQFF. The V and J genes are TRBV13 and TRBJ2-1; 11 bases are shared with TRBD2. CDR1 PRHDT and CDR2 FYEKMQ come from the germline V gene (reference sequence). Trimming cost V 5 bases and J 9 bases; bases outside gene matches: 12. This CDR3 is 16 amino acids long.

The chain uses TRBV5-4 and TRBJ1-2, with D maybe TRBD1 (6 bases). This CDR3 region has 14 residues. CDR1 and CDR2 from the germline V gene are SGHNT and YYREEE (reference sequence). V lost 1 base to trimming and J lost 4 bases, with 11 bases between them. The CDR3 bases are TGTGCCAGCAGCTTGAAGGGGGTTGGCTATGGCTACACCTTC. Residues: CASSLKGVGYGYTF.

This clone turned up a few times. The junction and the germline gene differ at one end; a read error may be behind it. The chain recombines TRBV7-9 with TRBJ2-3, with 8 positions matching TRBD2. Per the germline V gene, CDR1 is SEHNR and CDR2 is FQNEAQ (reference sequence). This CDR3 has 16 amino acids. The CDR3 bases are TGTGCCAGCAGCGTCTCAACTAGCGGATTCACAAATACGCAGTATTTT. Translated: CASSVSTSGFTNTQYF. Filled out from reference TRBV7-9 and TRBJ2-3, the complete variable domain reads DTGVSQNPRHKITKRGQNVTFRCDPISEHNRLYWYRQTLGQGPEFLTYFQNEAQLEKSRLLSDRFSAERPKGSFSTLEIQRTEQGDSAMYLCASSVSTSGFTNTQYFGPGTRLTVL.

The V gene is TRBV6-6, the J gene TRBJ2-1; D perhaps matches TRBD1 (6 bases). The CDR3 consists of 13 residues. The V gene's germline CDR1 is MNHNY and CDR2 SVGAGI (reference sequence). V was clipped by 6 bases and J by 4 bases, with 10 bases between them. CDR3 nucleotide sequence: TGTGCCAGCAGCACCGGACAGTACAATGAGCAGTTCTTC. Translated: CASSTGQYNEQFF.

This chain joins TRBV11-2 and TRBJ2-7, with D uncertain. Per the germline V gene, CDR1 is SGHAT and CDR2 is FQNNGV. V was pared by 3 bases and J by 1 base, with 19 bases between. CDR3 size: 17 residues. CDR3 coding DNA: TGTGCCAGCAGCTTTCGTCACTGGTTCGCCCCGTCCTACGAGCAGTACTTC. Protein product: CASSFRHWFAPSYEQYF.

The V call is TRBV18, the J call TRBJ1-5; tentatively, D is TRBD1 (5 bases). Trimming left V 3 bases short and J 7 bases short, with 10 bases between. The CDR3 has 13 residues. Germline CDR1 is KGHSH and CDR2 is LQKENI. The CDR3: CASSPGREQPQHF. CDR3 DNA: TGTGCCAGCTCACCCGGCAGGGAACAGCCCCAGCATTTT.

The V call is TRBV25-1, the J call TRBJ1-1; unclear D gene. This CDR3 spans 14 amino acids. Trimming removed 2 bases from V and 1 base from J, with 8 bases in between. Germline CDR1 MGHDK, CDR2 SYGVNS. The CDR3 DNA sequence: TGTGCCAGCAGTGAAACCCGGGAGAACACTGAAGCTTTCTTT. This codes for CASSETRENTEAFF.

The chain joins TRBV28 to TRBJ2-7, with D perhaps matching TRBD1 or TRBD2 (5 bases each). Trimming shortened V by 7 bases and J by 7 bases, and 20 bases separated the two germline ends. The CDR3 spans 14 residues. Germline CDR1 and CDR2: MDHEN and SYDVKM. Written as DNA, the CDR3 is TGTGCCAGCACGGGGCCCCTGAGTCTGCGGGAGCAGTACTTC. Protein sequence: CASTGPLSLREQYF.

J is TRBJ2-7 and V is TRBV5-4; tentatively, D is TRBD2 (6 bases). CDR3 length equals 13 residues. V was cut by 2 bases and J by 4 bases, with 10 bases left in between. Germline values: CDR1 SGHNT, CDR2 YYREEE (reference sequence). Here the CDR3 reads CASSFGGRYEQYF. The CDR3 DNA follows: TGTGCCAGCAGCTTCGGAGGGAGGTACGAGCAGTACTTC.

This clone was counted between two and nine times. This rearrangement joins TRBV5-6 to TRBJ2-5; D is undetermined. Germline CDR1 and CDR2: SGHDT and YYEEEE. This CDR3 region has 11 residues. Trimming took off 1 base at V and 9 bases at J, with 7 bases between the two ends. For the CDR3, the DNA is TGTGCCAGCAGCTTGTACGGGTCCCAGTACTTC. Its translation is CASSLYGSQYF.

The V call is TRBV23-1, the J call TRBJ1-5; TRBD1 is a possible D gene (5 bases). TRBV23-1 is assigned to the ORF class and has an uncertain function. The CDR3 contains 16 residues. Trimming cost V 4 bases and J 0 bases, with 13 bases left between them. The CDR3 loop is CASSPVWGYSNQPQHF. In DNA form, the CDR3 reads TGCGCCAGCAGTCCTGTTTGGGGGTATAGCAATCAGCCCCAGCATTTT.

CDR3 amino acids: CASSMAVQGYGYTF. The CDR3 coding sequence is TGTGCCAGTAGTATGGCGGTACAGGGCTATGGCTACACCTTC. This chain uses TRBV19 with TRBJ1-2, with D tentatively TRBD1 (6 bases). Trimming shortened V by 3 bases and J by 4 bases, and 12 bases separated the two germline ends. This CDR3 has 14 amino acids. Germline V CDR1 and CDR2: LNHDA, SQIVND (reference sequence). Full variable domain (outside the CDR3, taken from reference TRBV19 and TRBJ1-2): DGGITQSPKYLFRKEGQNVTLSCEQNLNHDAMYWYRQDPGQGLRLIYYSQIVNDFQKGDIAEGYSVSREKKESFPLTVTSAQKNPTAFYLCASSMAVQGYGYTFGSGTRLTVV.

The chain links TRBV5-1 to TRBJ2-1; 11 positions agree with TRBD2. Germline V CDR1 and CDR2: SGHRS, YFSETQ. The CDR3 is 14 residues long. Losses at the gene ends were 4 bases for V and 8 bases for J; bases not matched to a gene: 5. The CDR3 region is CASSHPLAGDEQFF. The DNA of the CDR3 is TGCGCCAGCAGCCACCCACTAGCGGGAGATGAGCAGTTCTTC.

This clone was seen once. J is TRBJ1-5 and V is TRBV19; the D gene is possibly TRBD1 (5 bases). There are 16 residues in the CDR3. Germline V gene data show CDR1 as LNHDA and CDR2 as SQIVND (reference sequence). Trimming removed 0 bases at V and 2 bases at J, with 11 bases between. CDR3 sequence reads: CASSIDHDSGNQPQHF. CDR3 bases: TGTGCCAGTAGTATAGATCATGACAGTGGCAATCAGCCCCAGCATTTT. The full variable domain, in which reference TRBV19 and TRBJ1-5 provide the parts outside the CDR3, is DGGITQSPKYLFRKEGQNVTLSCEQNLNHDAMYWYRQDPGQGLRLIYYSQIVNDFQKGDIAEGYSVSREKKESFPLTVTSAQKNPTAFYLCASSIDHDSGNQPQHFGDGTRLSIL.